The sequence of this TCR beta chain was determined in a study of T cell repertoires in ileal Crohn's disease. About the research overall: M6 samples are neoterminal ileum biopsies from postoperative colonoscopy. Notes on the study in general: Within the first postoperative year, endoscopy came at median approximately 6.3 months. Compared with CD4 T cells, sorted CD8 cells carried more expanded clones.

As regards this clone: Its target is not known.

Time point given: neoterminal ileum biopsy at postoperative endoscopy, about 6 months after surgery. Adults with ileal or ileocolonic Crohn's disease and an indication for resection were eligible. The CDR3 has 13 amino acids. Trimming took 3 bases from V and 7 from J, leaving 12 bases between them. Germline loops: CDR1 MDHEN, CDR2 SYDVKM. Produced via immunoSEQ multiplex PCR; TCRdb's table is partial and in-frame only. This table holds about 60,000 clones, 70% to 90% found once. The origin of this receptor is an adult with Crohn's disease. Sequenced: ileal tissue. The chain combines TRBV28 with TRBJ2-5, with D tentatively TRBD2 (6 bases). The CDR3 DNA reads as TGTGCCAGCAGTTTCTCCCGGGGAGGGACCCAGTACTTC. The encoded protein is CASSFSRGGTQYF.